The rows below give T cell receptor beta chains drawn from one sample of a study of vaccination and CD4 T cells after COVID-19. Their antigens remain unidentified. TCRdb independently ran MiXCR on the PCR reads; one entry per CDR3 protein. The sample consists of approximately 10,000 distinct CDR3 sequences, roughly 64% of them appearing once. The source material was CD4+ T cells from blood, cultured in vitro. These receptors were taken from a human donor who had recovered from COVID-19. Both conserved end residues are part of each CDR3. Fields, in order: J gene, V gene, clone size, D gene, CDR3 protein, CDR3 DNA. A D gene is named only where the DNA matches it firmly. Clone size is shown for a subset of rows, as once, few, many or a class of expanded clone.

J: TRBJ1-1
V: TRBV12-3/TRBV12-4
size: large
D: .
CDR3: CASSLRWGMNTEAFF
DNA: TGTGCCAGCAGTCTCCGGTGGGGGATGAACACTGAAGCTTTCTTT

J: TRBJ2-5
V: TRBV7-2
size: few
D: .
CDR3: CASRESGETQYF
DNA: TGTGCCAGCAGGGAATCCGGAGAGACCCAGTACTTC

J: TRBJ2-5
V: TRBV6-2/TRBV6-3
size: .
D: TRBD2
CDR3: CASSYLRGAGETQYF
DNA: TGTGCCAGCAGTTACCTGCGGGGGGCCGGGGAGACCCAGTACTTC

J: TRBJ2-2
V: TRBV25-1
size: .
D: .
CDR3: CASSGQDGTGELFF
DNA: TGTGCCAGCAGTGGACAGGACGGCACCGGGGAGCTGTTTTTT

J: TRBJ1-1
V: TRBV7-8
size: .
D: .
CDR3: CASSRGLGGTEAFF
DNA: TGTGCCAGCAGCCGCGGACTCGGAGGCACTGAAGCTTTCTTT

J: TRBJ2-7
V: TRBV7-9
size: once
D: TRBD2
CDR3: CASSLERTSGGRSSYEQYF
DNA: TGTGCCAGCAGCTTAGAGCGGACTAGCGGGGGCCGAAGCTCCTACGAGCAGTACTTC

J: TRBJ1-2
V: TRBV2
size: .
D: TRBD1
CDR3: CASSEALGDRAGGYTF
DNA: TGTGCCAGCAGTGAAGCGCTCGGGGACAGGGCCGGGGGCTACACCTTC

J: TRBJ1-3
V: TRBV20-1
size: .
D: .
CDR3: CSARKWGSGTSGNTIYF
DNA: TGCAGTGCTAGAAAGTGGGGTTCAGGGACCTCTGGAAACACCATATATTTT

J: TRBJ1-2
V: TRBV29-1
size: .
D: .
CDR3: CSVSRDSYGYTF
DNA: TGCAGCGTTAGCCGCGACAGCTATGGCTACACCTTC

J: TRBJ2-5
V: TRBV15
size: .
D: .
CDR3: CATSRVRFEGTETQYF
DNA: TGTGCCACCAGCAGAGTGAGGTTCGAGGGGACTGAGACCCAGTACTTC

J: TRBJ2-1
V: TRBV20-1
size: .
D: TRBD2
CDR3: CSARDWAGLASNNEQFF
DNA: TGCAGTGCTAGAGATTGGGCCGGACTAGCGTCAAACAATGAGCAGTTCTTC

J: TRBJ1-1
V: TRBV2
size: .
D: .
CDR3: CASSEDRLKMNTEAFF
DNA: TGTGCCAGCAGCGAGGACCGGCTCAAAATGAACACTGAAGCTTTCTTT

J: TRBJ1-6
V: TRBV7-9
size: .
D: .
CDR3: CASSVTSDNSPLHF
DNA: TGTGCCAGCAGCGTGACTTCCGATAATTCACCCCTCCACTTT

J: TRBJ1-1
V: TRBV20-1
size: .
D: .
CDR3: CSATLTGINTEAFF
DNA: TGCAGTGCTACCCTTACAGGGATCAACACTGAAGCTTTCTTT

J: TRBJ2-5
V: TRBV6-1
size: few
D: .
CDR3: CASSHYPGRTQYF
DNA: TGTGCCAGCAGTCATTATCCCGGCCGGACCCAGTACTTC

J: TRBJ2-5
V: TRBV27
size: once
D: TRBD2
CDR3: CASSQGLAGVETQYF
DNA: TGTGCCAGCAGCCAAGGACTAGCGGGAGTAGAGACCCAGTACTTC

J: TRBJ2-3
V: TRBV27
size: .
D: .
CDR3: CASSEDRTTDTQYF
DNA: TGTGCCAGCAGCGAGGACAGAACCACAGATACGCAGTATTTT

J: TRBJ2-4
V: TRBV20-1
size: .
D: .
CDR3: CSAQGMNIQYF
DNA: TGCAGTGCGCAGGGGATGAACATTCAGTACTTC

J: TRBJ1-1
V: TRBV20-1
size: .
D: .
CDR3: CSASAPISTEAFF
DNA: TGCAGTGCTTCCGCCCCGATCTCGACTGAAGCTTTCTTT

J: TRBJ2-3
V: TRBV6-5
size: .
D: .
CDR3: CASSYSGDTLNTQYF
DNA: TGTGCCAGCAGTTACTCAGGGGACACACTAAATACGCAGTATTTT

J: TRBJ2-5
V: TRBV6-2/TRBV6-3
size: once
D: TRBD2
CDR3: CASSYPLAGERETQYF
DNA: TGTGCCAGCAGTTACCCCCTAGCGGGAGAGCGGGAGACCCAGTACTTC

J: TRBJ1-2
V: TRBV5-1
size: once
D: TRBD1
CDR3: CASSLGTGSGYGYTF
DNA: TGCGCCAGCAGCTTGGGGACAGGGTCTGGCTATGGCTACACCTTC

J: TRBJ1-5
V: TRBV20-1
size: once
D: TRBD1
CDR3: CSASRGGAFNNQPQHF
DNA: TGCAGTGCTAGTAGAGGGGGCGCTTTCAATAATCAGCCCCAGCATTTT

J: TRBJ2-3
V: TRBV10-1
size: .
D: TRBD2
CDR3: CASSENHAGGLSQKGTDTQYF
DNA: TGCGCCAGCAGTGAGAATCATGCGGGGGGATTGTCGCAAAAGGGCACAGATACGCAGTATTTT

J: TRBJ1-6
V: TRBV30
size: .
D: .
CDR3: CAWNGPLRYNSPLHF
DNA: TGTGCCTGGAACGGACCCCTGCGGTATAATTCACCCCTCCACTTT

J: TRBJ1-3
V: TRBV7-6
size: few
D: .
CDR3: CASSLSGNTIYF
DNA: TGTGCCAGCAGCCTGAGTGGAAACACCATATATTTT

J: TRBJ2-2
V: TRBV7-3
size: .
D: .
CDR3: CASSLGGSTGELFF
DNA: TGTGCCAGCAGCTTGGGCGGGTCCACCGGGGAGCTGTTTTTT

J: TRBJ1-1
V: TRBV7-9
size: .
D: .
CDR3: CASSLNRGAEAFF
DNA: TGTGCCAGCAGCTTAAACCGGGGGGCAGAAGCTTTCTTT

J: TRBJ1-6
V: TRBV30
size: .
D: TRBD1
CDR3: CAAGQGSYNSPLHF
DNA: TGTGCCGCAGGACAGGGCTCCTATAATTCACCCCTCCACTTT

J: TRBJ1-5
V: TRBV20-1
size: .
D: TRBD1
CDR3: CSAREPRGSAQPQHF
DNA: TGCAGTGCTAGAGAGCCCAGGGGGTCGGCTCAGCCCCAGCATTTT

J: TRBJ2-4
V: TRBV20-1
size: .
D: TRBD2
CDR3: CSAKPGDGRVKNIQYF
DNA: TGCAGTGCGAAGCCTGGAGATGGGAGGGTCAAAAACATTCAGTACTTC

J: TRBJ2-1
V: TRBV20-1
size: .
D: .
CDR3: CSARDPQFF
DNA: TGCAGTGCTAGAGATCCACAGTTCTTC

J: TRBJ2-3
V: TRBV27
size: .
D: .
CDR3: CASSLKRTDTQYF
DNA: TGTGCCAGCAGTTTAAAGCGCACAGATACGCAGTATTTT

J: TRBJ2-3
V: TRBV20-1
size: medium-sized
D: TRBD2
CDR3: CSAGLAGASSTDTQYF
DNA: TGCAGTGCAGGACTAGCGGGGGCCTCTAGCACAGATACGCAGTATTTT

J: TRBJ1-6
V: TRBV2
size: once
D: .
CDR3: CASRPRQLGSYNSPLHF
DNA: TGTGCCAGCAGACCCAGACAGTTGGGCTCCTATAATTCACCCCTCCACTTT

J: TRBJ1-1
V: TRBV20-1
size: medium-sized
D: TRBD1
CDR3: CSARDRDRGTMNTEAFF
DNA: TGCAGTGCTAGAGATCGAGACAGGGGGACAATGAACACTGAAGCTTTCTTT

J: TRBJ1-2
V: TRBV5-1
size: .
D: .
CDR3: CASSLEGALYGYTF
DNA: TGCGCCAGCAGCTTGGAGGGAGCCCTCTATGGCTACACCTTC

J: TRBJ1-2
V: TRBV12-3/TRBV12-4
size: few
D: .
CDR3: CASSFHRVDYGYTF
DNA: TGTGCCAGCAGTTTCCACAGGGTCGACTATGGCTACACCTTC

J: TRBJ2-7
V: TRBV20-1
size: .
D: .
CDR3: CSAITGTSYEQYF
DNA: TGCAGTGCTATCACAGGGACATCCTACGAGCAGTACTTC

J: TRBJ2-3
V: TRBV24-1
size: .
D: .
CDR3: CATGPLLRDTQYF
DNA: TGTGCCACGGGGCCACTCCTCAGGGATACGCAGTATTTT

J: TRBJ2-5
V: TRBV11-3
size: .
D: .
CDR3: CASSEVGGQETQYF
DNA: TGTGCCAGCTCCGAGGTGGGGGGACAAGAGACCCAGTACTTC